This TCR beta chain was identified in a study of shared clonotypes between healthy human individuals. Naive CD8 cells lacked CD45RO and underwent positive selection for CCR7, leaving out terminally differentiated effector memory CD45RA+ cells. Only in-frame clones appear in the TCRdb table, and some are missing; sequencing was by immunoSEQ multiplex PCR. The sample includes approximately 2,200,000 clones, 90% to 95% of them seen just once. The sequencing sample was made of naive CD8+ T cells from PBMCs. This receptor was identified in a man between 18 and 29 years old in good health. Some clones in this sample may be carry-over from other donors' samples.

The chain's CDR3 is CATTVILSYEQYF. The DNA of the CDR3 is TGTGCCACCACAGTGATTCTCTCCTACGAGCAGTACTTC. The chain combines TRBV6-4 with TRBJ2-7; no clear D. V lost 10 bases to trimming and J lost 0 bases, with 13 bases between them. The CDR3 sequence is 13 residues long. CDR1 and CDR2 (germline): MRHNA, SNTAGT.